The present TCR beta chain was sequenced within a study of blood T cell repertoires in COVID-19. Trimming at V came to 8 bases and at J to 4 bases, leaving 5 bases not matched to a gene. Germline lookup yields CDR1 KGHSH and CDR2 LQKENI. CDR3 length equals 14 residues. This clone came up once. Using immunoSEQ multiplex PCR, the repertoire was profiled, and TCRdb retains in-frame clones only, with some absent. Of 200,000 to 250,000 clones detected, around 80% appear once; the ten largest clones hold about 9%. Input material: peripheral blood. The sequence came from a man in his forties or fifties with active or convalescent COVID-19. The chain couples TRBV18 to TRBJ2-1; 10 nucleotides match TRBD2. Here the CDR3 reads CASQGLATYNEQFF. The CDR3 region has the DNA TGTGCCAGCCAGGGACTAGCGACTTACAATGAGCAGTTCTTC.